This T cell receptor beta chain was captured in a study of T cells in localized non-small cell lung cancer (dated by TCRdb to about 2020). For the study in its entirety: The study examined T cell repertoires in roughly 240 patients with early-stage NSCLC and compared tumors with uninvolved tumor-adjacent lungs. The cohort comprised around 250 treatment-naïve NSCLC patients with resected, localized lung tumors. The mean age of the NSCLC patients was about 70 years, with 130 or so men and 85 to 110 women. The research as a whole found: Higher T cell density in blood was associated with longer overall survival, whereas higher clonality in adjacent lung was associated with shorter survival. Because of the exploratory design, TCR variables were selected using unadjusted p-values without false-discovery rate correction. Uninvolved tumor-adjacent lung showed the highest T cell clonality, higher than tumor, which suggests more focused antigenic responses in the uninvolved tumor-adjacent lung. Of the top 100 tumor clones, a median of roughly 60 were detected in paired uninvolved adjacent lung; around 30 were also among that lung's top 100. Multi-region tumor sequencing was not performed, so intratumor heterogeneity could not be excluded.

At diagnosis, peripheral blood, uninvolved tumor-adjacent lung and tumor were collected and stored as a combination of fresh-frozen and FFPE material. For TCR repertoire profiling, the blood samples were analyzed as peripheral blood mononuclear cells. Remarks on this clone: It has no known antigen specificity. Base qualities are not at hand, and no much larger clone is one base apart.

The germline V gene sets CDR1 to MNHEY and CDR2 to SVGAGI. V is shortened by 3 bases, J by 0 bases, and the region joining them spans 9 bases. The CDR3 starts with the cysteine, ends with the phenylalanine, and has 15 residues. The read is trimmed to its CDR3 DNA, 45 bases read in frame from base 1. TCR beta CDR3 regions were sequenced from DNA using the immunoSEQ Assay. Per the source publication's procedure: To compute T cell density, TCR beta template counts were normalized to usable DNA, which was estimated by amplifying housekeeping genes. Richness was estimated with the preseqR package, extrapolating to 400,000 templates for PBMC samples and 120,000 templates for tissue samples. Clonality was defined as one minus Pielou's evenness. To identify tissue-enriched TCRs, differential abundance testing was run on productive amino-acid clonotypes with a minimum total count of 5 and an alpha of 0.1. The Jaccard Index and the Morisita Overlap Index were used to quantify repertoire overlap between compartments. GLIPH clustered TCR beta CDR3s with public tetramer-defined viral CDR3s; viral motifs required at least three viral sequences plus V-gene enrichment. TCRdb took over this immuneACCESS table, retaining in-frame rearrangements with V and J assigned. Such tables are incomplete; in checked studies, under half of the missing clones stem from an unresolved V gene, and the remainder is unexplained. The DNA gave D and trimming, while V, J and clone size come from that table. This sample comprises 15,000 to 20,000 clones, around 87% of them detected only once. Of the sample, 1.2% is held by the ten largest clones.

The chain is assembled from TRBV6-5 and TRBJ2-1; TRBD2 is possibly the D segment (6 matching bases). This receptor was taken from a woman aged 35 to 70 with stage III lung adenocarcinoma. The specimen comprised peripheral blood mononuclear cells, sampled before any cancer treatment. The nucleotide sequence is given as TGTGCCAGCAGTTATTACGGGAGCTCCTACAATGAGCAGTTCTTC. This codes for CASSYYGSSYNEQFF.